This T cell receptor (beta chain) was profiled in a study of Ad26.COV2.S vaccination and SARS-CoV-2 variants. Whole-study results and caveats: An underestimation of total T cell responses may have resulted from the TCR breadth and depth analyses.

The CDR3 has 14 amino acids. The V and J ends lost 4 bases and 4 bases respectively, with 10 bases between them. Germline V lookup: CDR1 SGHTA, CDR2 FQGNSA. Comment on this clone: As yet, its antigen is unknown.

Specified treatment: about 20 received Ad26.COV2.S at low or high dose, single or two shots; 5 received placebo; per-sample allocation not given. Sampling occurred on day 63 after the first vaccine or placebo injection. Generated by immunoSEQ multiplex PCR, the TCRdb table keeps only in-frame clones and is missing some. The data hold around 320,000 clones, with around 83% observed a single time. This TCR derives from a person between 18 and 59 years old who received the Ad26.COV2.S COVID-19 vaccine or a placebo. This specimen was peripheral blood, taken in a trial of Ad26.COV2.S vaccine versus placebo. The chain joins TRBV7-2 to TRBJ2-2; possible D gene TRBD1, 6 bases. This CDR3 reads CASSSDRFTGELFF. The CDR3 DNA follows: TGTGCCAGCAGCTCGGACAGATTCACCGGGGAGCTGTTTTTT.